The 30 T cell receptor beta chains in this list originate from one sample, sequenced in a study of shared clonotypes between healthy human individuals (TCRdb year 2020). Libraries were built with the immunoSEQ multiplex PCR assay. TCRdb mirrors the immuneACCESS table, restricted to in-frame sequences. Some clones are absent from its copies; in checked studies, under half trace to an unresolved V gene, and the reason for the others is unknown. For this sample there are about half a million clones; 70% to 80% appear just once. Together, the top ten hold 13% of the sample. The sequencing sample was made of PBMCs. The origin of the receptors is a woman aged 40 to 50 in good health. Some clones in this sample may be carry-over from other donors' samples.

J is TRBJ2-3 and V is TRBV19, with D perhaps TRBD2 (5 bases). V dropped 5 bases and J dropped 6 bases, with 21 bases sitting between them. The CDR3 spans 16 residues. Germline loops: CDR1 LNHDA, CDR2 SQIVND (reference sequence). The CDR3 DNA is TGTGCCAGTAGTGCCCCAGGAGCGGACCCCCGTGATACGCAGTATTTT. Its translation is CASSAPGADPRDTQYF.

The chain recombines TRBV4-3 with TRBJ2-2, with 8 bases fitting TRBD2. The V gene's germline CDR1 is LGHNA and CDR2 YSLEER. With V trimmed by 4 bases and J by 2 bases, 9 bases remained unmatched. The CDR3 runs to 17 residues. CDR3 in amino acids: CASSRRLAGPNTGELFF. The CDR3, as DNA: TGCGCCAGCAGCCGGAGGTTAGCGGGGCCCAACACCGGGGAGCTGTTTTTT.

The genes are TRBV29-1 and TRBJ1-1; 7 positions match TRBD1. The V gene end was trimmed by 5 bases and the J gene end by 2 bases; junction bases not matched to a gene: 8. The CDR3 covers 14 residues. From germline, CDR1 is SQVTM and CDR2 ANQGSEA. The CDR3 here is CSVFTGTDNTEAFF. The CDR3 nucleotides are TGCAGCGTTTTCACCGGGACAGATAACACTGAAGCTTTCTTT.

This chain connects TRBV7-9 to TRBJ2-3; a possible D gene is TRBD2 (5 bases). CDR1 SEHNR and CDR2 FQNEAQ come from the germline V gene (reference sequence). The CDR3 runs 16 residues. V lost 5 bases and J 2 bases, leaving 17 bases between the germline ends. The DNA of the CDR3 is TGTGCCAGCAGCCCCCCTGGCGGGTCCTTCACAGATACGCAGTATTTT. This sequence encodes CASSPPGGSFTDTQYF.

The chain carries TRBV4-1 and TRBJ1-4, with D maybe TRBD1 (5 bases). The CDR3 has 15 amino acids. Germline CDR1 and CDR2: MGHRA and YSYEKL. Trimming pared 7 bases from V and 4 bases from J, leaving 16 bases between. The CDR3 DNA sequence: TGCGCCAGCACCCGAGGCTGGGGGAATAATGAAAAACTGTTTTTT. Translating gives CASTRGWGNNEKLFF.

The genes are TRBV19 and TRBJ2-5, with 8 positions matching TRBD1. The DNA matches TRBJ2-7 better at its end, which makes the J call doubtful. Looked up from germline, CDR1 is LNHDA and CDR2 is SQIVND (reference sequence). The CDR3 is 15 amino acids. CDR3 amino acids: CASSIASGGAGEQYF. The CDR3 bases are TGTGCCAGTAGTATAGCATCAGGGGGCGCGGGCGAGCAGTACTTC.

This chain joins TRBV6-1 and TRBJ2-2, with D perhaps being TRBD1 or TRBD2 (5 bases each). This CDR3 spans 14 amino acids. Trimming removed 4 bases from V and 9 bases from J, with 15 bases in between. The germline V gene has CDR1 MNHNS and CDR2 SASEGT. CDR3 residues: CASSGGDGHRELFF. The CDR3 nucleotides are TGTGCCAGCAGTGGAGGGGACGGACACCGGGAGCTGTTTTTT.

This clone was recorded once. This chain links TRBV28 with TRBJ1-2, with 8 bases aligning to TRBD1. The CDR3 consists of 15 residues. Per germline, CDR1 MDHEN and CDR2 SYDVKM. V lost 2 bases and J lost 4; bases outside the gene matches: 6. The CDR3 nucleotides are TGTGCCAGCAGTTTAAGGTTAACAGGGGGCTATGGCTACACCTTC. It is translated as CASSLRLTGGYGYTF.

This clone is medium-sized. Other DNA sequences within the sample encode an identical CDR3. This CDR3 reads CASSDRGRYGNTIYF. The CDR3 DNA is TGTGCCAGCTCAGACAGGGGGCGGTATGGAAACACCATATATTTT. The chain carries TRBV18 and TRBJ1-3, with TRBD1 identical over 10 bases. CDR3 length equals 15 residues. Germline CDR1 KGHSH, CDR2 LQKENI. With V trimmed by 5 bases and J by 3 bases, 4 bases remained unmatched. The full variable domain, completed using reference TRBV18 and TRBJ1-3, is NAGVMQNPRHLVRRRGQEARLRCSPMKGHSHVYWYRQLPEEGLKFMVYLQKENIIDESGMPKERFSAEFPKEGPSILRIQQVVRGDSAAYFCASSDRGRYGNTIYFGEGSWLTVV.

The gene calls are TRBV30 and TRBJ1-6; D unresolved. Between the trimmed V and J ends, which lost 3 bases and 4 bases, there was a span of 7 bases. The CDR3 is 13 amino acids. Germline CDR1 and CDR2: GTSNPN and SVGIG (reference sequence). The CDR3 nucleotides read TGTGCCTGGAGCGCTACTTATAATTCACCCCTCCACTTT. Translating it yields CAWSATYNSPLHF.

The V and J genes are TRBV4-1 and TRBJ2-3; TRBD2 matches at 11 bases. V shed 4 bases, J shed 6 bases, and the junction held 12 bases outside the gene matches. The CDR3 consists of 17 residues. Germline CDR1 MGHRA, CDR2 YSYEKL. The CDR3 bases are TGCGCCAGCAGCCGATCACTAGCGGGAGTTCGGCGGGATACGCAGTATTTT. Its translation is CASSRSLAGVRRDTQYF.

Points on this clone: Other DNA sequences within the sample encode an identical CDR3. The chain recombines TRBV18 with TRBJ1-5, with 7 bases that match TRBD1. CDR1 and CDR2 from the germline V gene are KGHSH and LQKENI. The V segment lost 6 bases and the J segment 5 bases; nucleotides outside the gene matches: 4. The CDR3 contains 13 residues. The CDR3 reads CASSPQGDQPQHF. CDR3 nucleotide sequence: TGTGCCAGCTCTCCCCAGGGGGATCAGCCCCAGCATTTT.

The rearrangement joins TRBV5-8 to TRBJ1-4; D is uncertain. CDR1 and CDR2 (germline): SGHTS, YDEGEE. This CDR3 has 14 residues. V gave up 6 bases and J gave up 1 base, with 10 bases separating them. CDR3 region: CASTIRGTNEKLFF. CDR3 DNA: TGTGCCAGCACCATCCGGGGAACTAATGAAAAACTGTTTTTT.

This clone occurred once. J is TRBJ2-7 and V is TRBV27; 10 bases fit TRBD2. Trimming took 3 bases from V and 2 from J; bases not matched to a gene: 16. The V gene's germline CDR1 is MNHEY and CDR2 SMNVEV (reference sequence). The CDR3 is made up of 19 amino acids. The CDR3 is CASSFVGTTSGNGPYEQYF. CDR3 nucleotides: TGTGCCAGCAGTTTTGTGGGGACTACTAGCGGGAATGGACCCTACGAGCAGTACTTC.

The chain couples TRBV6-5 to TRBJ2-7; a weak D match, TRBD2 (5 bases). This CDR3 region has 12 residues. Per the germline V gene, CDR1 is MNHEY and CDR2 is SVGAGI. The V end lost 6 bases, the J end lost 2 bases, and 8 bases lay between the germline ends. The CDR3, as DNA: TGTGCCAGCAGCGCCGGGACCTACGAGCAGTACTTC. The encoded protein is CASSAGTYEQYF.

The genes are TRBV30 and TRBJ2-5, with 10 bases matching TRBD1. Per germline, CDR1 GTSNPN and CDR2 SVGIG (reference sequence). CDR3 length: 18 amino acids. With V trimmed by 0 bases and J by 0 bases, 10 bases remained unmatched. The CDR3 is CAWSVGTGDRRYQETQYF. The CDR3 DNA sequence: TGTGCCTGGAGTGTGGGGACAGGGGACCGTAGGTACCAAGAGACCCAGTACTTC.

Concerning this clone: The junction does not match germline at one end; this may be a read error. The chain joins TRBV7-7 to TRBJ2-5, with 7 bases lining up with TRBD2. In germline, CDR1 is SSHAT, CDR2 FNYEAQ (reference sequence). The CDR3 is made up of 16 amino acids. The chain's CDR3 is CASSLAGGGGQETQYF. CDR3 in DNA: TGTGCTAGCAGCTTAGCGGGTGGAGGCGGACAAGAGACCCAGTACTTC.

The V and J genes are TRBV5-1 and TRBJ2-7, with TRBD2 identical over 11 bases. This CDR3 has 16 amino acids. Germline V gene sequence: CDR1 SGHRS, CDR2 YFSETQ. The V segment lost 4 bases and the J segment 3 bases; nucleotides outside the gene matches: 9. CDR3 DNA: TGCGCCAGCAGCGGCAAAACTAGCGGGAGTATCTACGAGCAGTACTTC. It yields the protein CASSGKTSGSIYEQYF.

The chain couples TRBV30 to TRBJ1-4; D is perhaps TRBD1 (5 bases). With 2 bases removed from V and 4 bases from J, the gap between germline ends came to 11 bases. From germline, CDR1 is GTSNPN and CDR2 SVGIG (reference sequence). The CDR3 runs to 14 residues. Written as DNA, the CDR3 is TGTGCCTGGAGTAGGGGCCCTAGTAATGAAAAACTGTTTTTT. It specifies CAWSRGPSNEKLFF.

The chain carries TRBV5-1 and TRBJ2-3; 7 bases line up with TRBD1. Germline-derived CDR1 and CDR2 are SGHRS and YFSETQ. The CDR3 spans 16 residues. V trimming: 7 bases; J trimming: 2 bases; junction bases outside the gene matches: 13. The CDR3 here is CASCPQTGTVTDTQYF. CDR3 in DNA: TGCGCCAGCTGCCCTCAAACCGGGACAGTCACAGATACGCAGTATTTT.

This chain joins TRBV2 and TRBJ1-5, with a tentative D call TRBD1 (5 bases). From germline, CDR1 is SNHLY and CDR2 FYNNEI. V was trimmed by 3 bases and J by 7 bases, leaving 13 bases between them. This CDR3 comprises 14 residues. CDR3 protein: CASSDRERQQPQHF. In nucleotides, the CDR3 is TGTGCCAGCAGTGACAGGGAGCGTCAACAGCCCCAGCATTTT.

The chain carries TRBV4-1 and TRBJ2-7; a weak D match, TRBD1 (5 bases). Germline loops: CDR1 MGHRA, CDR2 YSYEKL. V was cut by 4 bases and J by 4 bases, with 11 bases left in between. This CDR3 has 13 amino acids. In DNA, the CDR3 is TGCGCCAGCAGCCTTAGAGACAGATACGAGCAGTACTTC. Residues: CASSLRDRYEQYF.

This clone was observed a few times. The chain couples TRBV5-1 to TRBJ2-1, with 8 bases that match TRBD2. Germline loops: CDR1 SGHRS, CDR2 YFSETQ. The CDR3 covers 16 residues. After removal of 5 bases from V and 8 bases from J, the junction contained 15 bases not matched to a gene. Here the CDR3 DNA reads TGCGCCAGCAGACCAGCGGGAGTTCCTAATGGGTATGAGCAGTTCTTC. Its protein product is CASRPAGVPNGYEQFF.

The V and J genes are TRBV5-1 and TRBJ2-2; D call uncertain. The V end lost 2 bases, the J end lost 6 bases, and 5 bases lay between the germline ends. This CDR3 spans 12 amino acids. Germline loops: CDR1 SGHRS, CDR2 YFSETQ. The CDR3 here is CASSFLAGELFF. CDR3 coding DNA: TGCGCCAGCAGCTTTTTGGCCGGGGAGCTGTTTTTT.

The chain couples TRBV30 to TRBJ1-1; 9 nucleotides align to TRBD1. Unmatched junction bases numbered 9, after V lost 2 bases and J lost 5 bases. CDR1 is GTSNPN and CDR2 is SVGIG in the germline V gene (reference sequence). The CDR3 length is 15 residues. The CDR3 DNA reads as TGTGCCTGGAGTCCCGGGACAGGGTTGGAGACTGAAGCTTTCTTT. This sequence encodes CAWSPGTGLETEAFF.

V gene TRBV19 combines with J gene TRBJ1-4, with 7 nucleotides matching TRBD1. This CDR3 is 13 amino acids long. Trimming took 3 bases from V and 8 from J; bases not matched to a gene: 3. Germline V gives CDR1 LNHDA, CDR2 SQIVND (reference sequence). CDR3 in DNA: TGTGCCAGTAGTATTGACAGGGACGAAAAACTGTTTTTT. It yields the protein CASSIDRDEKLFF.

This chain links TRBV6-1 with TRBJ2-4, with D possibly matching TRBD2 (6 bases). This CDR3 region has 15 residues. V was shortened by 3 bases and J by 0 bases, with 9 bases between the two germline ends. CDR1 MNHNS and CDR2 SASEGT come from the germline V gene. This CDR3 is CASSEGGLAKNIQYF. The DNA of the CDR3 is TGTGCCAGCAGTGAGGGGGGTCTAGCCAAAAACATTCAGTACTTC.

The chain has TRBV7-3 and TRBJ2-5; TRBD2 matches at 7 bases. Germline assignment: CDR1 SGHTA and CDR2 FQGTGA. CDR3 size: 13 residues. The junction had 4 bases not matched to a gene; V was cut back by 4 bases and J by 5 bases. This chain's CDR3 is CASSSLAWETQYF. The CDR3, as DNA: TGTGCCAGCAGCTCACTAGCGTGGGAGACCCAGTACTTC.

The chain has TRBV11-3 and TRBJ2-5; D ambiguous. Germline V gene sequence: CDR1 SGHNT, CDR2 YENEEA. The V end was cut by 2 bases, the J end by 3 bases, with 4 bases between. The CDR3 is 12 amino acids. The DNA for the CDR3 is TGTGCCAGCAGCTTATCGGAAGAGACCCAGTACTTC. This translates into CASSLSEETQYF.

The V gene is TRBV28, the J gene TRBJ1-2; TRBD1 matches 10 bases. V was clipped by 7 bases and J by 8 bases; unmatched bases: 19. The CDR3 has 17 residues. Germline V lookup: CDR1 MDHEN, CDR2 SYDVKM. CDR3 sequence: CASKGGTGEFSVQGYTF. The CDR3 DNA follows: TGTGCCAGCAAGGGGGGGACAGGGGAATTTTCTGTGCAGGGCTACACCTTC.